This T cell receptor beta chain is drawn from a study of T cell repertoires in cytomegalovirus infection. Whole-study context: A matching HLA type, together with CMV infection, was signaled by public TCR beta signatures. Study-wide findings and caveats: Of the TCR beta families, the public ones yielded a cumulative frequency that identified carriers of CMV plus the relevant HLA. In two of eight donors, the top clonotype was HLA-C-restricted CMV-specific.

This clonotype was detected only a few times. The antigen is not known. Each CDR3 protein is one row after TCRdb ran MiXCR on the reads. The table shows hundreds of thousands of distinct CDR3 sequences, with around 6.4% occurring only once. The sequencing sample was made of PBMCs. The TCR comes from a human donor in good health (CMV status not recorded). Some clones in this sample may be carry-over from other donors' samples.

The chain's CDR3 is CASSTSERVFYEQYF. The CDR3 bases are TGTGCCAGCAGTACCTCGGAGAGGGTCTTCTACGAGCAGTACTTC. The chain is built from TRBV28 and TRBJ2-7, with D perhaps TRBD2 (5 bases). V was shortened by 5 bases and J by 3 bases, with 17 bases between the two germline ends. The CDR3 covers 15 residues. Germline-derived CDR1 and CDR2 are MDHEN and SYDVKM.